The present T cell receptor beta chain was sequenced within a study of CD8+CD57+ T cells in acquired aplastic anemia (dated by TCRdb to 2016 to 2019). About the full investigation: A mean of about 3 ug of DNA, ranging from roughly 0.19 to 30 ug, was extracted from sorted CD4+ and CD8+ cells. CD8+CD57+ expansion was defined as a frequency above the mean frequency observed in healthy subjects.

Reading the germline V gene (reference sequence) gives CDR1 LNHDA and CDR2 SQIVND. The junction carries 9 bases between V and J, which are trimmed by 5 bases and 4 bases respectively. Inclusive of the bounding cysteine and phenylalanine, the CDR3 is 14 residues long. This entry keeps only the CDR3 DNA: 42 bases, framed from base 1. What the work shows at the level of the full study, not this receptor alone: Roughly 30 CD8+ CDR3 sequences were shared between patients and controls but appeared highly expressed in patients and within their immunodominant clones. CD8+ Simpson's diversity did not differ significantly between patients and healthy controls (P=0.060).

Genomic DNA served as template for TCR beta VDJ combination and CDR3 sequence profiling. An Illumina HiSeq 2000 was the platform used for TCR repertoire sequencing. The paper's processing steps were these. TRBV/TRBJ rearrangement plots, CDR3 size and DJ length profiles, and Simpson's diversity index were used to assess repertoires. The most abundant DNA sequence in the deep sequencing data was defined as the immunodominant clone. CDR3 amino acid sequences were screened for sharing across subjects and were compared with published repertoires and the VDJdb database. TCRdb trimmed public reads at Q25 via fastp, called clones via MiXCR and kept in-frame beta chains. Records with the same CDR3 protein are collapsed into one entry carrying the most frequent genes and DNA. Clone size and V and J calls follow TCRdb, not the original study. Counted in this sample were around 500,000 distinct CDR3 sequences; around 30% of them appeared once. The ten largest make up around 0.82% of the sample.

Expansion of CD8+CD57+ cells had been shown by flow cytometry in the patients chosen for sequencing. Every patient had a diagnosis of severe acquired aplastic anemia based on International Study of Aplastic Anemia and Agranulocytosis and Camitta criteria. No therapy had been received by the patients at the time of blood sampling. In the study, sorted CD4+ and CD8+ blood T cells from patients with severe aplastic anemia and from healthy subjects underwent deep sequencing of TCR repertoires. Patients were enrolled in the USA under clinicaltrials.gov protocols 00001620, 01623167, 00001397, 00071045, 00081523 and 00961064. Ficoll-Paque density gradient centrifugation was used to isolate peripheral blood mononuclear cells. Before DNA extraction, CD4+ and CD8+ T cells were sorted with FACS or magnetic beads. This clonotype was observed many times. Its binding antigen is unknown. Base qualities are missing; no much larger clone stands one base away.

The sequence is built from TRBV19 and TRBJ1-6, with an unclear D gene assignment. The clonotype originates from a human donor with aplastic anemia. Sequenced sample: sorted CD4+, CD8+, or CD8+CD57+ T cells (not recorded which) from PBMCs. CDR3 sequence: CASSHPDYNSPLHF. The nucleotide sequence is TGTGCCAGTAGTCACCCTGATTATAATTCACCCCTCCACTTT. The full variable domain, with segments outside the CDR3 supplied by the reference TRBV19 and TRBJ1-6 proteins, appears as DGGITQSPKYLFRKEGQNVTLSCEQNLNHDAMYWYRQDPGQGLRLIYYSQIVNDFQKGDIAEGYSVSREKKESFPLTVTSAQKNPTAFYLCASSHPDYNSPLHFGNGTRLTVT.